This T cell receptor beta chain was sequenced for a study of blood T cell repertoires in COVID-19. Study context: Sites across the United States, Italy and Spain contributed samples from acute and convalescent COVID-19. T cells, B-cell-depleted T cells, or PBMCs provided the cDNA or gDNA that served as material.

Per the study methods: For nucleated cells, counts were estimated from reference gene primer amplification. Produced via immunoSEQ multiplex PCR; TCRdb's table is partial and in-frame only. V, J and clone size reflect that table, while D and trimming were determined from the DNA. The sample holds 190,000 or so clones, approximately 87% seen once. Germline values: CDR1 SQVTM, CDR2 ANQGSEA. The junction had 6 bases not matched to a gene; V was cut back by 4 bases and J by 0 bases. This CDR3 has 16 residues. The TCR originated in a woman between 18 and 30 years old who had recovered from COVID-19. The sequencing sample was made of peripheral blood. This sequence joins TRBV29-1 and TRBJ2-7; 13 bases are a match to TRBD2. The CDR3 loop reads CSVAGLAGVSSYEQYF. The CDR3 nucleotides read TGCAGCGTTGCTGGACTAGCGGGGGTTAGCTCCTACGAGCAGTACTTC.